A selection of T cell receptor beta chains follows, all from one sample in a study of T-cell reconstitution after alpha-beta-depleted transplantation in children. TCRdb called the PCR reads again in MiXCR, with one record for every CDR3 protein. The table lists some 350,000 distinct CDR3 sequences, 15% to 20% of them singletons. Sample: PBMCs, mostly from graft donor cells, taken 360 days after TCRalphabeta/CD19-depleted stem cell transplant. These receptors were taken from a male patient between 2 and 10 years old who had a stem cell transplant for acute lymphoblastic leukemia, so the T cells may come from the graft donor. Each CDR3 is given with its conserved first and last residue. Each record gives: clone size, D gene, V gene, J gene, CDR3 DNA, CDR3 protein. A D gene is named only where the DNA matches it firmly. Some rows mark clone size as missing; the rest say once, few, many or name a class of expanded clone.

.	.	TRBV4-1	TRBJ2-7	TGCGCCAGCAGCCAAGAGGACTCCCAATTCTACGAGCAGTACTTC	CASSQEDSQFYEQYF
few	TRBD1	TRBV4-2	TRBJ2-7	TGTGCCAGCAGCCAAGCTGGGGACAGACCCTACGAGCAGTACTTC	CASSQAGDRPYEQYF
few	.	TRBV29-1	TRBJ2-6	TGCAGCGTTGAGGTGGCAGGTGGCTCTGGGGCCAACGTCCTGACTTTC	CSVEVAGGSGANVLTF
.	.	TRBV12-3/TRBV12-4	TRBJ1-1	TGTGCCAGCAGTTTAGAATGGAACACTGAAGCTTTCTTT	CASSLEWNTEAFF
many	.	TRBV7-9	TRBJ1-3	TGTGCCAGCAGCTCGCAGGGGTACGGGAACACCATATATTTT	CASSSQGYGNTIYF
few	.	TRBV11-1	TRBJ2-1	TGTGCCAGCAGCTTAGCGAAGTGGACAGACCTTAGGAACAATGAGCAGTTCTTC	CASSLAKWTDLRNNEQFF
.	.	TRBV7-2	TRBJ1-2	TGTGCCAGCAGCTTATTGGGGCAGGGGAACTATGGCTACACCTTC	CASSLLGQGNYGYTF
many	TRBD1	TRBV5-1	TRBJ2-7	TGTGCCAGCAGCTTAGGGACAGGCCCCTACGAGCAGTACTTC	CASSLGTGPYEQYF
.	.	TRBV19	TRBJ2-5	TGTGCCAGTAGTTCCACTCGGGACCTAAAAGAGACCCAGTACTTC	CASSSTRDLKETQYF
.	TRBD1	TRBV4-3	TRBJ2-3	TGCGCCAGCAGCCAAGTATTGGCCAGGACAGGGATCACAGATACGCAGTATTTT	CASSQVLARTGITDTQYF
few	TRBD1	TRBV11-2	TRBJ1-1	TGTGCCAGCAGCCGCCGGGGGGTCGGGGACAGTGAAGCTTTCTTT	CASSRRGVGDSEAFF
few	TRBD2	TRBV7-2	TRBJ2-1	TGTGCCAGTCTCCGGGAGGGCCATCAGGACAATGAGCAGTTCTTC	CASLREGHQDNEQFF
few	TRBD1	TRBV6-1	TRBJ2-1	TGTGCCAGCAGACATGGGACAGGGGGTCGAGATGAGCAGTTCTTC	CASRHGTGGRDEQFF
once	.	TRBV29-1	TRBJ1-2	TGCAGCGGAAGAGGTGACTATGGCCACACCTTC	CSGRGDYGHTF
few	.	TRBV4-2	TRBJ2-5	TGTGCCAGCAGCCAAGAAGGACTAATTCAAGAGACCCAGTACTTC	CASSQEGLIQETQYF